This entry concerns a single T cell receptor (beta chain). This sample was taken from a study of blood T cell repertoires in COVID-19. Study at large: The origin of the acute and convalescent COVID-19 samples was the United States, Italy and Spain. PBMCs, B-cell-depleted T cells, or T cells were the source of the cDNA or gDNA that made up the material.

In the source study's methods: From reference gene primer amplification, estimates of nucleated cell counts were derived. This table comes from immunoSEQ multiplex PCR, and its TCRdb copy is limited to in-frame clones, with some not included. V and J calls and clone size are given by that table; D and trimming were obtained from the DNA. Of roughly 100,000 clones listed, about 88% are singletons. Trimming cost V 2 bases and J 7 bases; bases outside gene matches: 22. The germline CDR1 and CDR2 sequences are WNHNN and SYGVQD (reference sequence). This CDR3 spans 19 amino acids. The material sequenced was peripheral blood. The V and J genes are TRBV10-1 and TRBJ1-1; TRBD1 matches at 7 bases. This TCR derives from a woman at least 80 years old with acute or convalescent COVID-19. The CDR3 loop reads CASSEPNIRQGRLGYEAFF. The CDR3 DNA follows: TGCGCCAGCAGTGAGCCCAACATCAGACAGGGAAGATTGGGGTATGAAGCTTTCTTT.